This passage covers 16 T cell receptor beta chains from one sample sequenced in a study of T cells after yellow fever vaccination. MiXCR was run by TCRdb on the 5' RACE reads, yielding one entry per CDR3 protein. In the table there are approximately 610,000 distinct CDR3 sequences, 17% of which are singletons. This specimen consisted of PBMCs, obtained 5 days after the first yellow fever vaccination. The receptors originated from a man in his late teens or twenties who received the YFV17D yellow fever vaccine.

This clonotype was counted a few times. The V call is TRBV12-3 or TRBV12-4, the J call TRBJ2-3; D uncertain. The V and J ends lost 7 bases and 4 bases respectively, with 6 bases between them. This CDR3 has 11 amino acids. CDR3 sequence reads: CASKLPDTQYF. The CDR3, as DNA: TGTGCCAGCAAGTTACCAGATACGCAGTATTTT.

The chain recombines TRBV6-1 with TRBJ2-3; 13 positions agree with TRBD2. The CDR3 is made up of 17 amino acids. V lost 4 bases, J lost 0 bases, and 4 bases stayed unmatched. Germline V gene sequence: CDR1 MNHNS, CDR2 SASEGT. The CDR3 loop is CASSAMGLAGSTDTQYF. CDR3 sequence (DNA): TGTGCCAGCAGTGCAATGGGACTAGCGGGGAGCACAGATACGCAGTATTTT.

Written as DNA, the CDR3 is TGTGCCAGCAGCTTAGATGGGGGTCAAGGCTACGAGCAGTACGTC. As protein: CASSLDGGQGYEQYV. This chain uses TRBV11-2 with TRBJ2-7; D tentatively fits TRBD1 or TRBD2 (5 bases each). Trimming cost V 0 bases and J 3 bases, with 12 bases left between them. The germline gives CDR1 SGHAT, CDR2 FQNNGV. CDR3 length: 15 residues.

This clonotype turned up a few times. The rearrangement uses TRBV5-4 and TRBJ2-1; 12 nucleotides agree with TRBD1. The junction had 3 bases not matched to a gene; V was cut back by 3 bases and J by 2 bases. The germline V gene encodes CDR1 SGHNT and CDR2 YYREEE (reference sequence). The CDR3 extends over 16 amino acids. The CDR3 spells CASSWGTGGTYNEQFF. In DNA, the CDR3 is TGTGCCAGCAGCTGGGGGACAGGGGGCACCTACAATGAGCAGTTCTTC.

This clonotype was observed a few times. This sequence joins TRBV12-3 or TRBV12-4 and TRBJ1-1; D perhaps matches TRBD1 (5 bases). The V and J ends lost 5 bases and 7 bases respectively, with 11 bases between them. The CDR3 is made up of 12 amino acids. Here the CDR3 reads CASSHQGLEAFF. The CDR3 nucleotides read TGTGCCAGCAGTCACCAGGGCCTTGAAGCTTTCTTT.

The chain joins TRBV6-6 to TRBJ2-7; maybe TRBD2 (5 bases). V was pared by 2 bases and J by 3 bases, with 8 bases between. Germline V gene data show CDR1 as MNHNY and CDR2 as SVGAGI (reference sequence). The CDR3 covers 13 residues. Written as DNA, the CDR3 is TGTGCCAGCAGTTACCGAGGGTTCTACGAGCAGTACGTC. Translating gives CASSYRGFYEQYV.

With regard to this clonotype: Just one base apart from a much larger clone, this may be a read error. The CDR3 here is CASSRDTYNEKFF. The CDR3 DNA is TGTGCCAGCAGCAGGGACACCTACAATGAGAAGTTCTTC. V is TRBV7-2 and J is TRBJ2-1; a weak D match, TRBD1 (6 bases). This CDR3 contains 13 residues. Germline assignment: CDR1 SGHTA and CDR2 FQGNSA.

This clonotype occurred a few times. The chain joins TRBV18 to TRBJ1-6; the match to TRBD1 covers 11 bases. The V and J ends lost 6 bases and 7 bases, in that order; junction bases with no gene match: 8. The CDR3 contains 16 residues. In germline, CDR1 is KGHSH, CDR2 LQKENI. CDR3 coding DNA: TGTGCCAGCTCCCAGGGACAGGGGGTACTAAATTCACCCCTCCACTTT. Amino acids: CASSQGQGVLNSPLHF.

This clonotype has at least ten counts. The rearrangement joins TRBV20-1 to TRBJ1-3, with TRBD1 as a possible D gene (5 bases). Germline V gene sequence: CDR1 DFQATT, CDR2 SNEGSKA (reference sequence). The CDR3 is made up of 13 amino acids. V was cut by 6 bases and J by 0 bases, with 9 bases left in between. The CDR3 DNA reads TGCAGTGCCTGGGGGAGCTCTGGAAACACCATATATTTT. Amino acids: CSAWGSSGNTIYF.

The chain recombines TRBV5-1 with TRBJ2-7, with D tentatively TRBD1 or TRBD2 (5 bases each). CDR3 length: 15 amino acids. The germline V gene encodes CDR1 SGHRS and CDR2 YFSETQ. The ends were cut back, 5 bases at V and 2 bases at J, with 17 bases in the middle. The CDR3 protein is CASSHGGDRAYEQYF. DNA for the CDR3: TGCGCCAGCAGTCATGGGGGAGATAGGGCCTACGAGCAGTACTTC.

The rearrangement links TRBV12-3 or TRBV12-4 to TRBJ2-2; D gene ambiguous. The CDR3 is 15 amino acids. Trimming removed 3 bases at V and 3 bases at J, with 11 bases between. The CDR3, as DNA: TGTGCCAGCAGTTTCGTGCTTGCACACACCGGGGAGCTGTTTTTT. Protein: CASSFVLAHTGELFF.

In its sample, this clonotype was seen a few times. The CDR3: CASANSDGDEKLFF. CDR3 DNA sequence: TGTGCCAGCGCAAACTCGGACGGAGATGAAAAACTGTTTTTT. The genes are TRBV18 and TRBJ1-4; D unresolved. The CDR3 loop spans 14 amino acids. Germline CDR1 and CDR2: KGHSH and LQKENI. The V end lost 8 bases, the J end lost 6 bases, and 16 bases lay between the germline ends.

This clonotype was detected ten times or more. V and J are TRBV4-2 and TRBJ2-5, with TRBD2 identical over 9 bases. Germline V CDR1 and CDR2: LGHNA, YNFKEQ. The CDR3 runs 17 residues. Unmatched junction bases numbered 11, after V lost 3 bases and J lost 3 bases. The CDR3 DNA reads as TGTGCCAGCAGCCATCCAAGGAATAGCGGGGGAGAAGAGACCCAGTACTTC. Its translation: CASSHPRNSGGEETQYF.

The J gene is TRBJ2-1, the V gene TRBV4-1; 9 bases map to TRBD1. Germline-derived CDR1 and CDR2 are MGHRA and YSYEKL. V lost 5 bases, J lost 5 bases, and 4 bases stayed unmatched. This CDR3 comprises 14 residues. DNA of the CDR3: TGCGCCAGCAGCTACAGGGGGCCCGACAATGAGCAGTTCTTC. Amino acids: CASSYRGPDNEQFF.

The genes are TRBV5-1 and TRBJ2-1, with TRBD1 matching 7 bases. Germline V gives CDR1 SGHRS, CDR2 YFSETQ. The CDR3 totals 13 residues. V was pared by 4 bases and J by 9 bases, with 7 bases of the junction left unmatched. CDR3 DNA sequence: TGCGCCAGCAGCCACCCACAGGGGACTGAGCAGTTCTTC. Protein: CASSHPQGTEQFF.

This clonotype was detected only once. The chain joins TRBV9 to TRBJ2-3, with 11 bases fitting TRBD2. CDR1 is SGDLS and CDR2 is YYNGEE in the germline V gene. V lost 0 bases to trimming and J lost 0 bases; unmatched junction nucleotides: 9. The length of the CDR3 is 19 residues. The CDR3 loop reads CASSVAEGSGGASTDTQYF. CDR3 DNA sequence: TGTGCCAGCAGCGTAGCTGAAGGTAGCGGGGGGGCGAGCACAGATACGCAGTATTTT.